The count of the clone carrying this TCR beta chain is one. The sample originates from a study of T cell responses to AZD1222 COVID-19 vaccine. The method was immunoSEQ multiplex PCR; TCRdb's version includes in-frame clones alone and lacks a portion of them. The profile shows about 110,000 clones, about 90% of them singletons. V was shortened by 6 bases and J by 12 bases, with 22 bases between the two germline ends. Germline CDR1 is SGHDT and CDR2 is YYEEEE. This CDR3 has 14 residues. Sequencing was performed on peripheral blood, taken 28 days after the second AZD1222 dose. This TCR derives from an adult who received the AZD1222 COVID-19 vaccine. The chain recombines TRBV5-6 with TRBJ2-1; D is perhaps TRBD1 (5 bases). CDR3 nucleotide sequence: TGTGCCAGCACCTGGGAAGGGGTTGGAACTGGGCAGTTCTTC. Its protein is CASTWEGVGTGQFF.